Below, 17 T cell receptor beta chains from the same sample are listed, as sequenced in a study of blood T cell repertoires in COVID-19 (dated by TCRdb to the early 2020s). Libraries came from the immunoSEQ multiplex PCR assay. TCRdb carries this immuneACCESS record with in-frame sequences only. Its versions omit some clonotypes, under half of them owing to an unresolved V gene in the studies checked, with the rest unexplained. Within this sample are 150,000 or so clones, with 80% to 85% of them counted one time only. 3% to 5% of the sample is held by the ten biggest clonotypes. The specimen sequenced was peripheral blood. These receptors were taken from a woman in her fifties or sixties with acute or convalescent COVID-19.

The rearrangement joins TRBV6-5 to TRBJ1-2; the D gene is possibly TRBD1 (6 bases). The CDR3 runs to 14 residues. CDR1 and CDR2 (germline): MNHEY, SVGAGI. V was cut by 6 bases and J by 8 bases, with 19 bases left in between. In nucleotides, the CDR3 is TGTGCCAGCAGGCTCTCAGGGGAGGGATCAGGCTACACCTTC. This gives the protein CASRLSGEGSGYTF.

The chain combines TRBV7-8 with TRBJ1-4; D gene unclear. The V gene lost 5 bases and the J gene lost 0 bases, with 13 bases spanning the gap. The CDR3 extends over 16 amino acids. Looked up from germline, CDR1 is SGHVS and CDR2 is FQNEAQ. CDR3 in amino acids: CASSPGRASTNEKLFF. DNA of the CDR3: TGTGCCAGCAGCCCTGGGAGGGCGTCAACTAATGAAAAACTGTTTTTT.

At least ten counts were recorded for this clone. The chain is built from TRBV12-3 or TRBV12-4 and TRBJ1-5, with 7 positions matching TRBD1. The J segment lost 5 bases and the V segment lost 6 bases, leaving 4 bases of the junction unmatched. This CDR3 spans 13 amino acids. Here the CDR3 DNA reads TGTGCCAGCAGGAGAGGGGGCGATCAGCCCCAGCATTTT. Protein sequence: CASRRGGDQPQHF.

The genes are TRBV7-2 and TRBJ2-1, with TRBD2 identical over 7 bases. V lost 4 bases and J lost 5; bases outside the gene matches: 8. CDR1 and CDR2 (germline): SGHTA, FQGNSA. The CDR3 has 15 amino acids. The CDR3 region has the DNA TGTGCCAGCAGCTATGCGGGAGTTACTAACAATGAGCAGTTCTTC. Its translation: CASSYAGVTNNEQFF.

V gene TRBV3-1 (or the pseudogene TRBV3-2) combines with J gene TRBJ1-1; D gene unclear. There are 9 residues in the CDR3. V was clipped by 3 bases and J by 9 bases, with 2 bases between them. Germline CDR1 is LGHDT and CDR2 is YNNKEL (reference sequence). DNA of the CDR3: TGTGCCAGCAGCCACAAAGCTTTCTTT. This encodes CASSHKAFF.

This chain connects TRBV27 to TRBJ2-1; 11 positions agree with TRBD2. The CDR3 totals 20 residues. The germline V gene has CDR1 MNHEY and CDR2 SMNVEV (reference sequence). Trimming took 3 bases from V and 3 from J; bases not matched to a gene: 16. The CDR3 protein is CASSFTHLAGGGASYNEQFF. CDR3 bases: TGTGCCAGCAGTTTTACCCATCTAGCGGGAGGTGGAGCTAGCTACAATGAGCAGTTCTTC.

The chain recombines TRBV7-9 with TRBJ1-4; a weak D match, TRBD1 (6 bases). The CDR3 runs 14 residues. In germline, CDR1 is SEHNR, CDR2 FQNEAQ (reference sequence). V lost 8 bases and J lost 4, with 14 bases in between. This chain's CDR3 is CASGIGQLNEKLFF. The CDR3 DNA follows: TGTGCCAGCGGCATAGGACAGCTTAATGAAAAACTGTTTTTT.

This chain connects TRBV6-2 or TRBV6-3 to TRBJ1-1; D uncertain. V dropped 6 bases and J dropped 6 bases, with 8 bases sitting between them. The CDR3 spans 11 residues. Germline CDR1 and CDR2: MNHEY and SVGEGT. The CDR3 DNA reads as TGTGCCAGCAGCGGCTCCTCTGAAGCTTTCTTT. Residues: CASSGSSEAFF.

This chain joins TRBV2 and TRBJ1-5; 12 bases match TRBD1. The germline gives CDR1 SNHLY, CDR2 FYNNEI. V lost 6 bases to trimming and J lost 6 bases; unmatched junction nucleotides: 6. The CDR3 is made up of 15 amino acids. The DNA for the CDR3 is TGTGCCAGCAGCCCCGGGACAGGGGGCTTTCAGCCCCAGCATTTT. It specifies CASSPGTGGFQPQHF.

CDR3 sequence: CASSYRGQDYGYTF. The CDR3 nucleotides are TGTGCCAGCAGTTACAGGGGGCAGGACTATGGCTACACCTTC. The chain couples TRBV6-2 or TRBV6-3 to TRBJ1-2; 7 nucleotides agree with TRBD1. CDR3 length: 14 residues. With V trimmed by 2 bases and J by 3 bases, 3 bases remained unmatched. CDR1 and CDR2 (germline): MNHEY, SVGEGT.

The rearrangement uses TRBV24-1 and TRBJ1-6; D gene ambiguous. Germline assignment: CDR1 KGHDR and CDR2 SFDVKD. This CDR3 is built from 13 residues. Trimming cost V 3 bases and J 13 bases, with 12 bases left between them. CDR3 amino acids: CATSDTRGRPLHF. For the CDR3, the DNA is TGTGCCACCAGTGATACTAGAGGGCGGCCCCTCCACTTT.

This clone was seen a single time. This chain joins TRBV6-5 and TRBJ2-2; D perhaps matches TRBD1 (5 bases). In germline, CDR1 is MNHEY, CDR2 SVGAGI. The CDR3 length is 15 residues. V lost 6 bases to trimming and J lost 1 base, with 12 bases between them. The CDR3 loop reads CASRRTGQNTGELFF. Written as DNA, the CDR3 is TGTGCCAGCAGGCGGACCGGACAGAACACCGGGGAGCTGTTTTTT.

The gene calls are TRBV18 and TRBJ1-1, with unresolved D. V shed 3 bases and J shed 3 bases, with 14 bases lying between them. Germline V gene data show CDR1 as KGHSH and CDR2 as LQKENI. The CDR3 sequence is 15 residues long. The CDR3: CASSPEEVGYTEAFF. DNA for the CDR3: TGTGCCAGCTCACCGGAGGAGGTAGGGTACACTGAAGCTTTCTTT.

J is TRBJ1-1 and V is TRBV7-9; TRBD1 is a possible D gene (6 bases). The CDR3 contains 15 residues. The germline V gene encodes CDR1 SEHNR and CDR2 FQNEAQ (reference sequence). The germline V and J ends were trimmed by 5 bases and 1 base, with 14 bases remaining between them. CDR3 sequence reads: CASSRQVTQNTEAFF. DNA for the CDR3: TGTGCCAGCAGCCGACAGGTAACCCAGAACACTGAAGCTTTCTTT.

The chain recombines TRBV6-5 with TRBJ1-5; D uncertain. Germline V gene lookup returns CDR1 MNHEY and CDR2 SVGAGI. This CDR3 has 14 residues. V was clipped by 0 bases and J by 6 bases, with 9 bases between them. The chain's CDR3 is CASSYSGGVQPQHF. The CDR3 DNA follows: TGTGCCAGCAGTTACTCGGGCGGGGTTCAGCCCCAGCATTTT.

V usage is TRBV27 and J usage is TRBJ2-7; TRBD2 might be the D (5 bases). CDR1 is MNHEY and CDR2 is SMNVEV in the germline V gene (reference sequence). This CDR3 has 15 residues. Trimming left V 7 bases short and J 4 bases short, with 20 bases between. The CDR3 nucleotides read TGTGCCAGCAAGGCCGGGTCACAAAGCGGTTACGAGCAGTACTTC. It yields the protein CASKAGSQSGYEQYF.

V gene TRBV4-1 combines with J gene TRBJ2-7; possible D gene TRBD2, 5 bases. Germline V gene lookup returns CDR1 MGHRA and CDR2 YSYEKL. Trimming took off 3 bases at V and 6 bases at J, with 15 bases between the two ends. This CDR3 spans 14 amino acids. The CDR3 DNA reads TGCGCCAGCAGCCACCCCGCTCGAGGGTTCGAGCAGTACTTC. This translates into CASSHPARGFEQYF.